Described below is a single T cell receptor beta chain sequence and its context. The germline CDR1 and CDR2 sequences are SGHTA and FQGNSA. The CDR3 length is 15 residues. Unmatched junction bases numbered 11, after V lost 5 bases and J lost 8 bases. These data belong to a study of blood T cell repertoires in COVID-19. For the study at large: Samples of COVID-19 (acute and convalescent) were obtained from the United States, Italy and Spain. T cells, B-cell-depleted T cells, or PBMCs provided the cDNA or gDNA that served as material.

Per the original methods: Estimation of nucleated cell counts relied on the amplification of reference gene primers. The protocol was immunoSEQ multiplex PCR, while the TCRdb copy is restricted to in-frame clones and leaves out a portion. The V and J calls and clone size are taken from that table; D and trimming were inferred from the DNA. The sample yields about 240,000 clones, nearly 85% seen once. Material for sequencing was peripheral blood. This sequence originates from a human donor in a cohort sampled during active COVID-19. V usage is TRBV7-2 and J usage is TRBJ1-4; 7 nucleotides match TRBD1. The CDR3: CASSPQARGDEKLFF. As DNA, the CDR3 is TGTGCCAGCAGCCCCCAGGCCAGGGGGGACGAAAAACTGTTTTTT.